A selection of T cell receptor beta chains follows, all from one sample in a study of T cells in Graves' hyperthyroidism and ophthalmopathy. TCRdb redid the calling of the multiplex PCR reads with MiXCR, one entry per CDR3 protein. Here the sample spans 200,000 to 250,000 distinct CDR3 sequences, roughly a sixth being singletons. Sequencing used blood. These receptors were collected from a woman aged 50 to 65 with Graves' hyperthyroidism. Each CDR3 is given with its conserved first and last residue. The D gene is left open where the match is weak. Clone size is stated in some rows and not others, as once, few, many or a class when expanded.

J gene	D gene	clone size	V gene	CDR3 DNA	CDR3 protein
TRBJ1-2	-	-	TRBV7-9	TGTGCCAGCAGCTTTGACAGGAGTGGCTACACCTTC	CASSFDRSGYTF
TRBJ2-7	-	many	TRBV11-1	TGTGCCAGCAGCTCGGGGGTCTACGAGCAGTACTTC	CASSSGVYEQYF
TRBJ1-2	-	few	TRBV27	TGTGCCACTTCGATAGAGCTTGGGTATGGCTACACCTTC	CATSIELGYGYTF
TRBJ1-2	-	many	TRBV5-1	TGCGCCAGCAGCTTGGAGGCCGGTGGCTACACCTTC	CASSLEAGGYTF
TRBJ1-1	TRBD1	many	TRBV7-3	TGTGCCAGCAGCTTAGATGGACAGGGGAACACTGAAGCTTTCTTT	CASSLDGQGNTEAFF
TRBJ2-4	TRBD2	many	TRBV7-3	TGTGCCAGCAGCTCCGCCCTAGCGGGAGGTGGAAACATTCAGTACTTC	CASSSALAGGGNIQYF
TRBJ2-3	TRBD1	many	TRBV7-3	TGTGCCAGCAGCAGGGACAGGGGGGCAGATACGCAGTATTTT	CASSRDRGADTQYF
TRBJ2-4	-	-	TRBV19	TGTGCCAGTAGTATGATAAGGGGCCGTTACATTCAGTACTTC	CASSMIRGRYIQYF
TRBJ1-2	-	-	TRBV30	TGTGCCTGGAGTGTAAGGGGCGGCTACACCTTC	CAWSVRGGYTF
TRBJ2-3	TRBD2	few	TRBV19	TGTGCCAGTAGTAATGCGGCGTTGCGGGAGACAGATACGCAGTATTTT	CASSNAALRETDTQYF
TRBJ2-1	-	few	TRBV11-3	TGTGCCAGCAGCTTAGTCCAAGATCGACGCAATGAGCAGTTCTTC	CASSLVQDRRNEQFF
TRBJ2-1	-	many	TRBV5-6	TGTGCCAGCATGGGGGATTTGGGATCCTACAATGAGCAGTTCTTC	CASMGDLGSYNEQFF
TRBJ2-1	-	many	TRBV29-1	TGCAGCGTTGGACAGGACAATGAGCAGTTCTTC	CSVGQDNEQFF
TRBJ2-3	TRBD2	few	TRBV18	TGTGCCAGCTCACCCTCCGCGGGAGCAATTGATACGCAGTATTTT	CASSPSAGAIDTQYF
TRBJ2-5	-	few	TRBV30	TGTGCCTGGAGTGGAGGGAGGGGGCAGACCCAGTACTTC	CAWSGGRGQTQYF
TRBJ2-7	-	many	TRBV20-1	TGCAGTGCTGCCAAGTTGGAGCAGTACTTC	CSAAKLEQYF
TRBJ2-3	-	many	TRBV20-1	TGCAGTGCTATCTCCGGGACGGGAAGCACAGATACGCAGTATTTT	CSAISGTGSTDTQYF
TRBJ2-1	-	few	TRBV10-3	TGTGCCATCAGTGAGTCGGGAGGGTTGGGCGACAGGCTGAGCTCCTACAATGAGCAGTTCTTC	CAISESGGLGDRLSSYNEQFF
TRBJ2-7	-	-	TRBV29-1	TGCAGCGTCGCAGCCGGGGGGACAAGTATTTACGAGCAGTACTTC	CSVAAGGTSIYEQYF
TRBJ1-2	TRBD1	many	TRBV20-1	TGCAGTGCTAGAGATTGGACAGGGGGCCATGGCTACACCTTC	CSARDWTGGHGYTF
TRBJ1-2	-	many	TRBV29-1	TGCAGCGTTGTTGGCTGGTTCGGCTACACCTTC	CSVVGWFGYTF
TRBJ2-1	-	few	TRBV29-1	TGCAGCGTTGAACACGGGAGACTAGGGCAGTTCTTC	CSVEHGRLGQFF
TRBJ2-7	-	few	TRBV15	TGTGCCACCAGCAGAGGCCGGGGCATGGGCTACGAGCAGCACTTC	CATSRGRGMGYEQHF
TRBJ1-1	-	many	TRBV20-1	TGCAGTGCCCTCGGAGGGACTGAAGCTTTCTTT	CSALGGTEAFF
TRBJ1-5	-	many	TRBV27	TGTGCCAGCAGTTTCGGACTCAATCAGCCCCAGCATTTT	CASSFGLNQPQHF
TRBJ2-7	-	many	TRBV20-1	TGCAGTGCAGCTTCGACCTACGAGCAGTACTTC	CSAASTYEQYF
TRBJ2-7	TRBD2	-	TRBV29-1	TGCAGCGTTGAGACCACTAGCGGGAGAACCTACGAGCAGTACTTC	CSVETTSGRTYEQYF
TRBJ1-1	-	many	TRBV29-1	TGCAGCGTTGGGGTGGGGTCTTTGAACACTGAAGCTTTCTTT	CSVGVGSLNTEAFF
TRBJ1-6	-	many	TRBV6-5	TGTGCCAGCAGTTACCGGCAGGGAGGGAATTCACCCCTCCACTTT	CASSYRQGGNSPLHF
TRBJ2-7	-	many	TRBV20-1	TGCAGTGCTAGAGACCCATCATGGACCTACGAGCAGTACTTC	CSARDPSWTYEQYF
TRBJ1-1	-	-	TRBV28	TGTGCCAGCAGTTTAAGTCCGGGATGGGACACTGAAGCTTTCTTT	CASSLSPGWDTEAFF
TRBJ2-7	-	many	TRBV29-1	TGCAGCGTATTGGTCCGGCGAGGGATTAGTTCAATGGGTTCCTACGAGCAGTACTTC	CSVLVRRGISSMGSYEQYF